This T cell receptor beta chain was sequenced in a study of molecular identifiers for immune sequencing clone quantification. Study results and caveats: Clones that had above 20 RNA copies took up over 99% of effector molecules but under 1% in naive cells. Identical TCR molecules that share a barcode could lead to an underestimation of highly expanded clone sizes.

Previously published methods and listed TCR primers were used for the bulk TCR libraries. MiXCR was run by TCRdb on the PCR reads, yielding one entry per CDR3 protein. The sample holds tens of thousands of distinct CDR3 sequences, about 19% seen once. To note about this clonotype: Its antigen is unidentified.

The CDR3 covers 15 residues. CDR1 and CDR2 (germline): SGHVS, FNYEAQ. The V end lost 3 bases, the J end lost 8 bases, and 17 bases lay between the germline ends. The clonotype was recovered from a human donor in good health. Some libraries in this study had Jurkat cell RNA spiked in. The material sequenced was naive CD8+ T cells from blood, with Jurkat cell RNA spiked in. The sample's subset: FACS-sorted CD8+CD4-CCR7+CD45RA+ naive T cells. This chain joins TRBV7-6 and TRBJ2-1; D perhaps matches TRBD2 (5 bases). The CDR3: CASSFGSIPGYEQFF. CDR3 nucleotides: TGTGCCAGCAGCTTTGGATCAATACCGGGATATGAGCAGTTCTTC.